These 16 T cell receptor beta chains were sequenced from one sample in a study of blood T cell repertoires in COVID-19. Repertoires were generated with immunoSEQ multiplex PCR, while TCRdb's copy carries only in-frame clones and drops some. The sample records about 74,000 clones, 70% to 80% being singletons. Material for sequencing was peripheral blood. These receptors all stem from a man aged 65-85 years with acute or convalescent COVID-19.

This clone was seen just once. V gene TRBV11-2 combines with J gene TRBJ2-4; 8 nucleotides line up with TRBD1. CDR1 SGHAT and CDR2 FQNNGV come from the germline V gene. The CDR3 loop spans 16 amino acids. Germline trimming cut 1 base from V and 4 bases from J; bases unmatched to any gene: 6. CDR3 region: CASSLGQGTGKNIQYF. The CDR3 coding sequence is TGTGCCAGCAGCTTAGGACAGGGGACCGGGAAAAACATTCAGTACTTC.

J is TRBJ2-7 and V is TRBV7-2, with D possibly matching TRBD2 (6 bases). The CDR3 covers 16 residues. Germline CDR1 SGHTA, CDR2 FQGNSA. V was clipped by 1 base and J by 7 bases, with 20 bases between them. CDR3 sequence reads: CASSLGGGTRGREQYF. CDR3 DNA: TGTGCCAGCAGCTTAGGCGGCGGGACCCGAGGAAGGGAGCAGTACTTC.

The genes are TRBV15 and TRBJ1-5; no definite D call. CDR1 is LNHNV and CDR2 is YYDKDF in the germline V gene (reference sequence). This CDR3 region has 15 residues. V shed 0 bases and J shed 7 bases, with 13 bases lying between them. The CDR3 DNA reads as TGTGCCACCAGCAGAGATTACGAAGAGTACCAGCCCCAGCATTTT. Translated: CATSRDYEEYQPQHF.

The chain employs TRBV12-3 or TRBV12-4 and TRBJ1-1; D ambiguous. The CDR3 loop spans 13 amino acids. V was clipped by 2 bases and J by 0 bases, with 4 bases between them. CDR3 DNA sequence: TGTGCCAGCAGTTTACAGGTGAACACTGAAGCTTTCTTT. Translated: CASSLQVNTEAFF.

The V gene is TRBV5-1, the J gene TRBJ1-3; D gene uncertain. Germline CDR1 is SGHRS and CDR2 is YFSETQ. The CDR3 extends over 16 amino acids. Trimming removed 0 bases from V and 1 base from J, with 11 bases in between. The CDR3: CASSLAQGVSGNTIYF. The CDR3 nucleotides read TGCGCCAGCAGCTTGGCGCAAGGAGTTTCTGGAAACACCATATATTTT.

The chain carries TRBV28 and TRBJ2-2; 11 positions agree with TRBD2. V gave up 6 bases and J gave up 6 bases; unmatched junction bases: 15. Germline V lookup: CDR1 MDHEN, CDR2 SYDVKM. This CDR3 has 18 amino acids. The CDR3 loop reads CASSPPGSGRAVAGELFF. In DNA form, the CDR3 reads TGTGCCAGCAGCCCCCCAGGTAGCGGGAGGGCCGTAGCCGGGGAGCTGTTTTTT.

The rearrangement links TRBV9 to TRBJ2-5; 9 positions match TRBD2. The V segment lost 3 bases and the J segment 2 bases; nucleotides outside the gene matches: 8. Looked up from germline, CDR1 is SGDLS and CDR2 is YYNGEE. This CDR3 contains 16 residues. The CDR3 DNA follows: TGTGCCAGCAGCGACCGGACTAGCGCATCACAAGAGACCCAGTACTTC. The encoded protein is CASSDRTSASQETQYF.

The V and J genes are TRBV11-2 and TRBJ2-7; D call uncertain. Germline loops: CDR1 SGHAT, CDR2 FQNNGV. V gave up 1 base and J gave up 0 bases, with 7 bases separating them. This CDR3 region has 14 residues. CDR3 amino acids: CASSLGISSYEQYF. The CDR3 DNA is TGTGCCAGCAGCTTAGGAATCAGCTCCTACGAGCAGTACTTC.

This clone is judged medium-sized. This chain links TRBV6-5 with TRBJ1-2; D is possibly TRBD1 (5 bases). The CDR3 has 15 amino acids. V lost 0 bases to trimming and J lost 6 bases, with 14 bases between them. CDR1 MNHEY and CDR2 SVGAGI come from the germline V gene. The CDR3 DNA reads TGTGCCAGCAGTTACTCGTCGTTCTCGGGGGATGGCTACACCTTC. It encodes CASSYSSFSGDGYTF.

The chain's CDR3 is CASRLGQGNTGELFF. The CDR3 DNA reads as TGTGCCAGTAGATTAGGGCAGGGGAACACCGGGGAGCTGTTTTTT. The chain employs TRBV19 and TRBJ2-2, with D tentatively TRBD1 (5 bases). CDR1 and CDR2 (germline): LNHDA, SQIVND (reference sequence). Trimming pared 6 bases from V and 1 base from J, leaving 12 bases between. The CDR3 covers 15 residues.

This chain joins TRBV18 and TRBJ1-3; possible D gene TRBD1, 5 bases. Trimming shortened V by 0 bases and J by 0 bases, and 9 bases separated the two germline ends. CDR1 and CDR2 from the germline V gene are KGHSH and LQKENI. The CDR3 runs 16 residues. CDR3 DNA sequence: TGTGCCAGCTCACCACCGGGGCTGAACTCTGGAAACACCATATATTTT. Translation gives CASSPPGLNSGNTIYF.

The chain recombines TRBV6-1 with TRBJ2-2; 9 bases align to TRBD1. CDR3 length: 16 amino acids. Losses at the gene ends were 4 bases for V and 5 bases for J; bases not matched to a gene: 8. Per the germline V gene, CDR1 is MNHNS and CDR2 is SASEGT. The CDR3, as DNA: TGTGCCAGCAGTGCCCAACCCGGACAGGGGACCGGGGAGCTGTTTTTT. The encoded protein is CASSAQPGQGTGELFF.

V is TRBV28 and J is TRBJ1-5, with a tentative D call TRBD1 (5 bases). The CDR3 is 14 residues long. Trimming left V 7 bases short and J 3 bases short, with 13 bases between. Germline CDR1 is MDHEN and CDR2 is SYDVKM. The CDR3 is CASTNPGFNQPQHF. CDR3 nucleotide sequence: TGTGCCAGCACCAACCCAGGGTTCAATCAGCCCCAGCATTTT.

In DNA form, the CDR3 reads TGTGCCAGCAGCTTAAATGTTGCGGGAGGTGGAGATACGCAGTATTTT. It specifies CASSLNVAGGGDTQYF. The chain links TRBV7-2 to TRBJ2-3; 8 bases match TRBD2. This CDR3 has 16 residues. V lost 2 bases, J lost 5 bases, and 9 bases stayed unmatched. CDR1 and CDR2 from the germline V gene are SGHTA and FQGNSA.

In DNA form, the CDR3 reads TGTGCCAGCAGCTTAGCGGGAGGCATCTACAATGAGCAGTTCTTC. As protein: CASSLAGGIYNEQFF. This chain links TRBV5-4 with TRBJ2-1; 9 nucleotides align to TRBD2. The CDR3 totals 15 residues. Germline-derived CDR1 and CDR2 are SGHNT and YYREEE (reference sequence). The junction had 3 bases not matched to a gene; V was cut back by 2 bases and J by 3 bases.

This clone appeared a few times. The chain combines TRBV24-1 with TRBJ1-5; D may be TRBD1 (5 bases). Germline CDR1 KGHDR, CDR2 SFDVKD. V dropped 5 bases and J dropped 7 bases, with 11 bases sitting between them. The CDR3 length is 13 residues. CDR3 DNA sequence: TGTGCCACCAGTGCCTTGGAGGGGCAGCCCCAGCATTTT. Its translation is CATSALEGQPQHF.